This T cell receptor beta chain is from a study of blood T cells in healthy people across ages. Study overall: There was about one barcoded beta molecule captured by template switching per two T cells.

There are a few counts of this clonotype. CDR1 is MNHEY and CDR2 is SMNVEV in the germline V gene (reference sequence). V was cut by 6 bases and J by 0 bases, with 15 bases left in between. CDR3 size: 15 residues. Through a sample-barcoded 5' primer and a J-beta primer mix, a second PCR was run for roughly 7 to 11 cycles. TCRdb recomputed calls from the 5' RACE reads with MiXCR, one row per CDR3 protein. The sample carries about 800,000 distinct CDR3 sequences, roughly 25% recorded once. These sequences were also reported in another study, on T cells of mothers and their children. From that paper: No clone of persistent microchimeric T cells was detected.

The sequence derives from a boy younger than 18 in good health. The sequenced sample was blood. The rearrangement uses TRBV27 and TRBJ2-7, with D maybe TRBD2 (6 bases). DNA of the CDR3: TGTGCCAGCAGGGCCCTAGCGCTCACCTCCTACGAGCAGTACTTC. It translates to CASRALALTSYEQYF.